Reported below is one T cell receptor (beta chain). Its antigen is unidentified. Time point reported: week 5, during vaccination. The study gave 300 ug of mutant IDH1 20-mer peptide per vaccine dose, with topical imiquimod. There were new WHO grade 3 or 4 astrocytomas in the donors, and these were IDH1-mutant and ATRX-lost. Some clones are missing from TCRdb's copy, which holds only in-frame ones; the method was immunoSEQ multiplex PCR. The sample lists 40,000 to 55,000 clones, roughly 73% seen once, with approximately 5.2% in the top ten. This specimen belongs to a study of a mutant IDH1 vaccine in newly diagnosed glioma. As for the study in general: Eight vaccinations were given in weeks 1, 3, 5, 7, 11, 15, 19 and 23. Previous treatment comprised radiotherapy, temozolomide, or both, mostly both. Findings and limits, study-wide: Evidence of vaccine-induced immune responses was documented in approximately 93% of patients.

Germline V gives CDR1 SGDLS, CDR2 YYNGEE. V gave up 5 bases and J gave up 6 bases, with 23 bases separating them. This CDR3 is built from 17 residues. The rearrangement uses TRBV9 and TRBJ1-4, with D perhaps TRBD1 (5 bases). Material: PBMCs, obtained from a glioma patient whose treatment included an IDH1 peptide vaccine. The sequence was obtained from a man over 45 with glioma. CDR3 protein: CASSPTDKGGRDEKLFF. CDR3 sequence (DNA): TGTGCCAGCAGTCCTACGGACAAGGGTGGGCGGGATGAAAAACTGTTTTTT.